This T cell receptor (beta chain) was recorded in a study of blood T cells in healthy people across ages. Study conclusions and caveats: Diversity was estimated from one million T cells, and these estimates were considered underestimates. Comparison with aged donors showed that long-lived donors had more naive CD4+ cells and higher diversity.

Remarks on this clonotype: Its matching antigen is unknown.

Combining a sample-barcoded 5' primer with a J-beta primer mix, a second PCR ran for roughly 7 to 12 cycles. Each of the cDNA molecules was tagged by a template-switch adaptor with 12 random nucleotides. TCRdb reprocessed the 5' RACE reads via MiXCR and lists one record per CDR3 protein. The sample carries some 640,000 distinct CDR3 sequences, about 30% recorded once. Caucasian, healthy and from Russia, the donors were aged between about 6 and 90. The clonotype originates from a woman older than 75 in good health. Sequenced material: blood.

The CDR3 sequence: CAWSPGDYSSTDTQYF. CDR3 nucleotide sequence: TGTGCCTGGAGTCCCGGGGACTACTCGAGCACAGATACGCAGTATTTT. The V and J genes are TRBV30 and TRBJ2-3; 7 bases line up with TRBD2. Germline CDR1 and CDR2: GTSNPN and SVGIG (reference sequence). Trimming removed 2 bases from V and 0 bases from J; junction bases left unmatched: 8. The CDR3 loop spans 16 amino acids.